This T cell receptor beta chain was retrieved from a study of vaccination and CD4 T cells after COVID-19. This clonotype was seen more than once but under ten times. What it binds is not known. V was shortened by 4 bases and J by 0 bases, with 11 bases between the two germline ends. The CDR3 runs 15 residues. Germline V lookup: CDR1 MNHNS, CDR2 SASEGT. Sequencing of the DNA from cultured CD4+ T cells was carried out with the Oncomine TCR Beta short-read assay. TCRdb reanalysed the PCR reads using MiXCR and keeps one entry per CDR3 protein. The sample includes 15,000 or so distinct CDR3 sequences, around 48% of them seen just once. Time point defined: late sampling 161 to 241 days after vaccination in a few convalescent patients. Described treatment: roughly 11-day PBMC culture with coronavirus spike peptide pools or control peptides (ViraFEST assay).

The receptor was derived from a human donor who had recovered from COVID-19. The J gene is TRBJ2-3, the V gene TRBV6-1; no definite D call. The source material was CD4+ T cells from blood, cultured in vitro, sampled about 7 months after SARS-CoV-2 vaccination. In DNA, the CDR3 is TGTGCCAGCAGTGTGACTTCAGCCAGCACAGATACGCAGTATTTT. This sequence encodes CASSVTSASTDTQYF.